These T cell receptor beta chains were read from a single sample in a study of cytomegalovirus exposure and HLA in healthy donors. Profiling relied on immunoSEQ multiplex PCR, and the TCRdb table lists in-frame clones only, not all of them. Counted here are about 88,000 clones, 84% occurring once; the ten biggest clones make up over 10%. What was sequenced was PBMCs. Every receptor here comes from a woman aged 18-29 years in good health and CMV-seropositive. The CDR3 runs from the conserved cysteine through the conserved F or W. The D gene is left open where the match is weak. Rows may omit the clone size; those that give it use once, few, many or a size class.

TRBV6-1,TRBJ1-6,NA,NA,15,TGTGCCAGCAGCGAACTCGGGGGGGGGAATTCACCCCTCCACTTT,CASSELGGGNSPLHF
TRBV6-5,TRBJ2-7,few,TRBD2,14,TGTGCCAGCAGTCCGGGACTAGTGGGCCACGAGCAGTACTTC,CASSPGLVGHEQYF
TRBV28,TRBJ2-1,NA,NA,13,TGTGCCAGCACCCGTACAGCAGTCAATGAGCAGTTCTTC,CASTRTAVNEQFF
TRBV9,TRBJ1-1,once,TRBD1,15,TGTGCCAGCAGCGTAGTAGAGGGGGCAGGCACTGAAGCTTTCTTT,CASSVVEGAGTEAFF
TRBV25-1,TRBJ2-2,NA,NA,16,TGTGCCAGCAGTGGCCTCGCTATCCTGAACACCGGGGAGCTGTTTTTT,CASSGLAILNTGELFF
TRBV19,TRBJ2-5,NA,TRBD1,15,TGTGCCAGTAGTCCTAGACAGGGGATCCAAGAGACCCAGTACTTC,CASSPRQGIQETQYF
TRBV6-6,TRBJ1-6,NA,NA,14,TGTGCCAGCAGATCGGGACATAGCAATTCACCCCTCCACTTT,CASRSGHSNSPLHF
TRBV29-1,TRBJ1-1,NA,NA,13,TGCAGCGTTGGATTAGGGGGGGCCACTGAAGCTTTCTTT,CSVGLGGATEAFF
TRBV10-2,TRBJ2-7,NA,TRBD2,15,TGCGCCACCCGCCTAGCGGGGGGGCCTCACTACGAGCAGTACTTC,CATRLAGGPHYEQYF
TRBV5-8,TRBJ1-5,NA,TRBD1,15,TGTGCCAGCAGCTTGGACAGGGGGCCTAATCAGCCCCAGCATTTT,CASSLDRGPNQPQHF
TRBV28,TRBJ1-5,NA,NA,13,TGTGCCAGCAACAGGTGGTTGGGTCAGCCCCAGCATTTT,CASNRWLGQPQHF
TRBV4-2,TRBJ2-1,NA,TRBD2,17,TGTGCCAGCAGCCAAAGCGGGACTAGCGGGGGGGCAAATGAGCAGTTCTTC,CASSQSGTSGGANEQFF
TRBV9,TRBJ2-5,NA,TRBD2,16,TGTGCCAGCAGCTCAAAAGCGGGGGGGTACCAAGAGACCCAGTACTTC,CASSSKAGGYQETQYF
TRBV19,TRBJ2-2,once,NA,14,TGTGCCAGTAACCCAGGGGATGGTAGCGGGGAGCTGTTTTTT,CASNPGDGSGELFF
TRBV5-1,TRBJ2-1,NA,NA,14,TGCGCCAGCAGCTCTTGGACAGAATCCAATGAGCAGTTCTTC,CASSSWTESNEQFF
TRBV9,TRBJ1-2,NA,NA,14,TGTGCCAGCAGCGTATGGGGGGGTGGCTATGGCTACACCTTC,CASSVWGGGYGYTF
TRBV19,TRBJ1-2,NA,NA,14,TGTGCCAGTAGGCGCGGCTGGGAGGAATTTGGCTACACCTTC,CASRRGWEEFGYTF